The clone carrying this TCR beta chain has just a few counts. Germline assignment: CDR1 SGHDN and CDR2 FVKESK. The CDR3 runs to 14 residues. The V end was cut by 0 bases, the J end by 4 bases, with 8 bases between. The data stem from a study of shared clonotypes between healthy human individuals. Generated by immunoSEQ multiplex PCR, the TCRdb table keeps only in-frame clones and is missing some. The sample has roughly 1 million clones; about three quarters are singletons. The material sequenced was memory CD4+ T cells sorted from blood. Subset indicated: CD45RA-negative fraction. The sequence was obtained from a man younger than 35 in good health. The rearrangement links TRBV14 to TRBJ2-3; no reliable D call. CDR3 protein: CASSQDRSADTQYF. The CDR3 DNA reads TGTGCCAGCAGCCAAGATCGGTCGGCAGATACGCAGTATTTT.